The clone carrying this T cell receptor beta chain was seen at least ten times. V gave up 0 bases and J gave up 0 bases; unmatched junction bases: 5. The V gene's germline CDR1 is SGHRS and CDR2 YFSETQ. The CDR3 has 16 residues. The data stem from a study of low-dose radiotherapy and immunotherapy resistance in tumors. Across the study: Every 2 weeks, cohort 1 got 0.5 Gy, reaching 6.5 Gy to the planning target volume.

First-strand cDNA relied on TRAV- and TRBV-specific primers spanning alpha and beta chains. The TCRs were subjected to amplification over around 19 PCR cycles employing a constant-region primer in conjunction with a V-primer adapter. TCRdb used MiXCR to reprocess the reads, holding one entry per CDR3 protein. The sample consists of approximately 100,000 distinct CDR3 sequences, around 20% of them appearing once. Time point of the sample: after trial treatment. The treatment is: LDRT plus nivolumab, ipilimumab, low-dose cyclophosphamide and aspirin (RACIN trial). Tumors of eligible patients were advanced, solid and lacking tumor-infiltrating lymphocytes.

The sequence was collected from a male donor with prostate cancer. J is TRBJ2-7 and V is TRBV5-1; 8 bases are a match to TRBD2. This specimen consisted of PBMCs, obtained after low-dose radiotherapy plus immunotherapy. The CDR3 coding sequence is TGCGCCAGCAGCTTGGACCCGGGGGGGAGCTCCTACGAGCAGTACTTC. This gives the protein CASSLDPGGSSYEQYF.